The rows below give T cell receptor beta chains drawn from one sample of a study of blood T cell repertoires in COVID-19. TCRdb's table, derived via immunoSEQ multiplex PCR, lists solely in-frame clones and lacks some. The table has some 140,000 clones, around 79% seen once. The sequencing input was peripheral blood. The source is a woman between 65 and 79 years old with COVID-19, enrolled during active disease. The conserved cysteine and the conserved F or W are not part of the CDR3 here. The order of the fields is D gene, V gene, CDR3 protein. A D gene is named only where the DNA matches it firmly.

D: .
V: TRBV5-1
CDR3: ASSLGGGSYEQY

D: .
V: TRBV15
CDR3: ASHGIAPRVEAF

D: TRBD2
V: TRBV5-4
CDR3: ASSLAGGPMNEQF

D: TRBD1
V: TRBV10-3
CDR3: AISETPPTGRSTEAF

D: .
V: TRBV6-2/TRBV6-3
CDR3: ASNPGTNQPQH

D: .
V: TRBV6-1
CDR3: ASSESHLSYGYT

D: TRBD2
V: TRBV9
CDR3: ASGPPSLYGRGGTSGTGELF

D: TRBD1
V: TRBV6-4
CDR3: ASSASGTADGYT

D: TRBD2
V: TRBV7-6
CDR3: ASSLAGDTLYEQY

D: .
V: TRBV19
CDR3: AGGPGAWDSPLH

D: TRBD1
V: TRBV7-2
CDR3: ASSLAWDSPHSPLH

D: TRBD1
V: TRBV10-3
CDR3: AISGGQGPQH

D: TRBD1
V: TRBV28
CDR3: ASSLSGQGALGNQPQH

D: .
V: TRBV2
CDR3: ASIGGYNTGELF

D: .
V: TRBV5-6
CDR3: ASSLFGQPSSGNTIY

D: TRBD2
V: TRBV5-1
CDR3: ASSVVAGGRIYEQY

D: .
V: TRBV30
CDR3: AWSGGMGQEDTQY

D: TRBD1
V: TRBV6-5
CDR3: ASSPGQKGTEAF

D: .
V: TRBV27
CDR3: ASRDSAQRTGELF

D: .
V: TRBV9
CDR3: ASSVGGYSNQPQH

D: TRBD2
V: TRBV5-1
CDR3: ASRHREGSTGELF

D: .
V: TRBV3-1/TRBV3-2
CDR3: ASSRGDSGNTIY

D: .
V: TRBV28
CDR3: ASGRFNAAGNYGYT

D: TRBD2
V: TRBV19
CDR3: ASRLGAGGSETQY

D: .
V: TRBV7-2
CDR3: ASSSVYEQY

D: .
V: TRBV19
CDR3: ASSIARGAQPQH

D: .
V: TRBV12-3/TRBV12-4
CDR3: ASSLWAREAD

D: TRBD1
V: TRBV4-2
CDR3: ASSNRGRNTEAF

D: .
V: TRBV11-1
CDR3: ASSMARSLNTEAF

D: .
V: TRBV6-5
CDR3: ASSRRGKSTDTQY

D: .
V: TRBV5-1
CDR3: ASSVNRDGYT

D: TRBD2
V: TRBV5-1
CDR3: ASSSTSGGDIQY

D: TRBD1
V: TRBV5-1
CDR3: ASSAQGAGETQY

D: TRBD2
V: TRBV5-5
CDR3: ASSLIPTGGGISYEQY

D: .
V: TRBV19
CDR3: ASTQGRNEQF

D: TRBD1
V: TRBV6-2/TRBV6-3
CDR3: ASSYKPGGVNTEAF

D: .
V: TRBV19
CDR3: ASSNGRGRSYNEQF

D: TRBD2
V: TRBV6-2/TRBV6-3
CDR3: ASSSGTRNTGELF

D: TRBD1
V: TRBV6-5
CDR3: ASGKTGGETEAF

D: .
V: TRBV6-6
CDR3: ASSPEGGSGNTIY

D: TRBD2
V: TRBV7-6
CDR3: ASSLGTSGADEQY

D: TRBD1
V: TRBV19
CDR3: ASSKGQGRLAF

D: .
V: TRBV5-6
CDR3: ASSAAGGGGYT

D: TRBD1
V: TRBV6-6
CDR3: ASSWGTGDRYTEAF

D: .
V: TRBV10-3
CDR3: AISPTQRGETQY

D: .
V: TRBV18
CDR3: ASSPVTPGRPPAKNIQY

D: .
V: TRBV9
CDR3: ASSVGIRGGYT

D: .
V: TRBV5-5
CDR3: ASSLGLEDTIY

D: TRBD1
V: TRBV2
CDR3: ASRLTGTGLSYNEQF

D: .
V: TRBV6-5
CDR3: ASNGTPNNEQF

D: TRBD1
V: TRBV9
CDR3: ASSPGTGGNSPLH

D: TRBD1
V: TRBV10-3
CDR3: ATRVGTENEKLF

D: .
V: TRBV19
CDR3: ASSIAGGLSHGQF

D: .
V: TRBV5-6
CDR3: ASSFRTVTDTQY

D: .
V: TRBV5-5
CDR3: ASSRETGHGYT

D: TRBD2
V: TRBV5-4
CDR3: ASRGGGAAETQY

D: TRBD2
V: TRBV3-1/TRBV3-2
CDR3: ASSPLRRAGGPDTQY

D: .
V: TRBV3-1/TRBV3-2
CDR3: ASQLNLMNTEAF